One and the same sample provided the 18 T cell receptor beta chains below, sequenced in a study of tumor-infiltrating lymphocytes in primary liver carcinoma. For blood RNA, unsorted whole blood served as the source, and germline DNA was extracted too. Reverse transcription of approximately 500 ng total RNA with a constant-region primer produced TCR beta cDNA. Investigators got TCR beta libraries out of three nested multiplex PCR rounds, done with slightly modified ARM-PCR. TRBV1-TRBV30 forward primers paired with a C-beta reverse primer drove the first two PCR rounds, about 9 cycles each. TCRdb re-analysed the multiplex PCR reads in MiXCR, keeping a single row per CDR3 protein. This repertoire shows hundreds of thousands of distinct CDR3 sequences, around three fifths found once; its top ten account for about a sixth. Material: peripheral blood. These receptors all stem from a woman under 40 with primary liver carcinoma and hepatitis B virus infection.

The chain joins TRBV10-1 to TRBJ2-5; unclear D gene. The V end lost 6 bases, the J end lost 5 bases, and 16 bases lay between the germline ends. The CDR3 covers 14 residues. Looked up from germline, CDR1 is WNHNN and CDR2 is SYGVQD (reference sequence). CDR3 nucleotide sequence: TGCGCCAGCAGCGAAGAAGAAATTCGGGAGACCCAGTACTTC. Protein: CASSEEEIRETQYF.

The genes are TRBV28 and TRBJ1-2, with D unclear. CDR3 size: 14 residues. Germline V lookup: CDR1 MDHEN, CDR2 SYDVKM. V dropped 2 bases and J dropped 5 bases, with 12 bases sitting between them. CDR3: CASSLGRQKYGYTF. The CDR3 DNA is TGTGCCAGCAGTTTAGGAAGACAAAAATATGGCTACACCTTC.

This clonotype was counted ten times or more. This chain uses TRBV12-3 or TRBV12-4 with TRBJ2-7; 8 bases match TRBD1. There are 15 residues in the CDR3. The junction had 7 bases not matched to a gene; V was cut back by 3 bases and J by 3 bases. CDR3 sequence reads: CASSFLGQGFYEQYF. The CDR3 DNA reads TGTGCCAGCAGTTTCCTCGGACAGGGTTTCTACGAGCAGTACTTC.

This clonotype was counted only a few times. Given a much more abundant clone one base away, this may be a read error. V usage is TRBV5-6 and J usage is TRBJ2-3; D remains unclear. Germline CDR1 is SGHDT and CDR2 is YYEEEE. The CDR3 loop spans 13 amino acids. CDR3 in amino acids: CAGSSETEDTQYF. The CDR3 DNA follows: TGTGCCGGCAGCTCGGAGACTGAAGATACGCAGTATTTT.

Note on this clonotype: An end of the junction differs from the germline gene, which may be a read error. The chain carries TRBV11-2 and TRBJ1-6; D remains ambiguous. Germline CDR1 and CDR2: SGHAT and FQNNGV. The CDR3 totals 12 residues. The CDR3 reads CASGEQNSPLYF. For the CDR3, the DNA is TGTGCCAGCGGCGAACAGAATTCACCCCTCTACTTT.

Details on this clonotype: With a much larger clone just one base away, this may be a read error. The chain recombines TRBV29-1 with TRBJ1-2, with 9 bases matching TRBD1. This CDR3 contains 13 residues. The V gene's germline CDR1 is SQVTM and CDR2 ANQGSEA. CDR3 coding DNA: TGCAGGGCCGCGGGACAGGGCTACTATGGCTACACCTTC. It yields the protein CRAAGQGYYGYTF.

Many counts were recorded for this clonotype. The chain carries TRBV4-1 and TRBJ2-5, with 7 bases aligning to TRBD2. V was pared by 2 bases and J by 6 bases, with 9 bases of the junction left unmatched. This CDR3 comprises 15 residues. Germline V gene sequence: CDR1 MGHRA, CDR2 YSYEKL. CDR3 DNA: TGCGCCAGCAGCCAACCTTTGGCGGGAGAACAGACCCAGTACTTC. Its translation: CASSQPLAGEQTQYF.

Details on this clonotype: This sequence may be a read error, since a much larger clone differs from it by one base. The DNA for the CDR3 is TGTGCCAGCAGTTTCAACGGGGGGAGCAATGAGAAGTTCTTC. Protein: CASSFNGGSNEKFF. The J gene is TRBJ2-1, the V gene TRBV6-2 or TRBV6-3, with 7 bases identical to TRBD2. CDR1 is MNHEY and CDR2 is SVGEGT in the germline V gene. This CDR3 has 14 amino acids.

The V gene is TRBV30, the J gene TRBJ1-2; D gene unclear. The V gene lost 2 bases and the J gene lost 6 bases, with 19 bases spanning the gap. This CDR3 region has 15 residues. The germline CDR1 and CDR2 sequences are GTSNPN and SVGIG (reference sequence). CDR3 sequence reads: CAWSPPSRRGNGYTF. The CDR3, as DNA: TGTGCCTGGAGTCCACCCTCCCGACGTGGGAATGGCTACACCTTC. Filled out from reference TRBV30 and TRBJ1-2, the complete variable domain reads SQTIHQWPATLVQPVGSPLSLECTVEGTSNPNLYWYRQAAGRGLQLLFYSVGIGQISSEVPQNLSASRPQDRQFILSSKKLLLSDSGFYLCAWSPPSRRGNGYTFGSGTRLTVV.

The sample holds many counts of this clonotype. V is TRBV11-2 and J is TRBJ2-1, with 14 nucleotides matching TRBD2. CDR3 size: 16 residues. With V trimmed by 4 bases and J by 8 bases, 7 bases remained unmatched. Per germline, CDR1 SGHAT and CDR2 FQNNGV. This CDR3 is CASSSPTSGRVYEQFF. DNA of the CDR3: TGTGCCAGCAGCTCCCCGACTAGCGGGAGGGTGTATGAGCAGTTCTTC.

The chain is built from TRBV12-3 or TRBV12-4 and TRBJ2-1; TRBD2 aligns across 8 bases. V shed 6 bases and J 0 bases; nucleotides not matched to a gene: 7. This CDR3 spans 16 amino acids. CDR3 bases: TGTGCCAGCAGCTTACTAGCGGCCAGCTCCTACAATGAGCAGTTCTTC. It yields the protein CASSLLAASSYNEQFF.

This clonotype was found a few times. CDR3 amino acids: CASGLRDRVGGEQFF. The CDR3 DNA reads as TGTGCCAGCGGCCTCCGGGACAGGGTAGGGGGTGAGCAGTTCTTC. This chain uses TRBV6-1 with TRBJ2-1; 9 nucleotides agree with TRBD1. CDR1 and CDR2 (germline): MNHNS, SASEGT. This CDR3 is 15 amino acids long. J lost 9 bases, V lost 8 bases, and 14 bases had no gene match.

This clonotype showed up just once. This rearrangement joins TRBV11-2 to TRBJ2-1; D is unclear. Germline V gives CDR1 SGHAT, CDR2 FQNNGV. The CDR3 length is 15 residues. The ends were cut back, 4 bases at V and 6 bases at J, with 16 bases in the middle. Here the CDR3 reads CASSSGYGQTNEQFF. The CDR3 DNA reads TGTGCCAGCAGCTCCGGTTATGGGCAGACCAATGAGCAGTTCTTC.

This clonotype was counted many times. The chain is built from TRBV29-1 and TRBJ2-2; D ambiguous. The CDR3 spans 13 residues. V shed 5 bases and J shed 1 base, with 8 bases lying between them. Germline lookup yields CDR1 SQVTM and CDR2 ANQGSEA. The DNA of the CDR3 is TGCAGCGTTTTGTTGGGGAACACCGGGGAGCTGTTTTTT. Translating it yields CSVLLGNTGELFF.

This clonotype was counted a few times. A much larger clonotype is one base distant, so this may be a read error. The missing conserved phenylalanine or tryptophan at the end of this CDR3 makes a read error likely. V gene TRBV6-5 combines with J gene TRBJ2-3, with 7 bases aligning to TRBD1. Losses at the gene ends were 0 bases for V and 0 bases for J; bases not matched to a gene: 0. The CDR3 sequence is 15 residues long. From germline, CDR1 is MNHEY and CDR2 SVGAGI. In DNA, the CDR3 is TGTGCCAGCAGTTACTCGGGACAGAGCACAGATACGCAGTATCTT. This translates into CASSYSGQSTDTQYL.

This clonotype was seen at least ten times. The V call is TRBV12-3 or TRBV12-4, the J call TRBJ2-1, with 14 bases identical to TRBD2. The CDR3 sequence is 15 residues long. The V gene end was trimmed by 5 bases and the J gene end by 10 bases; junction bases not matched to a gene: 7. The CDR3 spells CASSRTSGRIKEQFF. CDR3 nucleotides: TGTGCCAGCAGTCGGACTAGCGGGAGGATCAAAGAGCAGTTCTTC.

Comment on this clonotype: This clone may be a read error of a much larger clone one base away. The CDR3 does not end in the conserved phenylalanine or tryptophan, so this is likely a read error. The chain has TRBV12-5 and TRBJ1-2; D is unresolved. The V and J ends lost 6 bases and 0 bases respectively, with 14 bases between them. Looked up from germline, CDR1 is LGHNT and CDR2 is FRNRAP. This CDR3 is 15 amino acids long. The DNA of the CDR3 is TGTGCTAGTGGCCACGGTGGCCGAGCTAACTATGGCTACACCTCC. It specifies CASGHGGRANYGYTS.

CDR3 residues: CASKRTARGLGDTQYF. The CDR3 coding sequence is TGTGCCAGCAAGCGGACAGCGAGGGGGTTGGGCGATACGCAGTATTTT. V and J are TRBV6-1 and TRBJ2-3, with TRBD1 as a possible D gene (6 bases). V was shortened by 7 bases and J by 6 bases, with 23 bases between the two germline ends. Germline loops: CDR1 MNHNS, CDR2 SASEGT. The CDR3 has 16 amino acids.